Below, 6 T cell receptor beta chains from the same sample are listed, as sequenced in a study of OX40 agonist ivuxolimab in advanced cancers. Sequenced by immunoSEQ multiplex PCR; TCRdb stores in-frame clones only, minus some. The sample contains roughly 90,000 clones, about 89% of which appear only once. Specimen: CD4+ or CD8+ T cells sorted from blood, collected in a trial of the OX40 agonist ivuxolimab. The receptors here all came from an adult with an advanced solid tumor such as melanoma, head and neck, liver or kidney cancer.

The V gene is TRBV2, the J gene TRBJ2-7, with 9 nucleotides matching TRBD1. Looked up from germline, CDR1 is SNHLY and CDR2 is FYNNEI. With V trimmed by 5 bases and J by 5 bases, 10 bases remained unmatched. This CDR3 is built from 15 residues. The DNA of the CDR3 is TGTGCCAGCAGTCTCGGGACAGGGTACGTTGACGAGCAGTACTTC. Encoded protein: CASSLGTGYVDEQYF. Full variable domain (outside the CDR3, taken from reference TRBV2 and TRBJ2-7): EPEVTQTPSHQVTQMGQEVILRCVPISNHLYFYWYRQILGQKVEFLVSFYNNEISEKSEIFDDQFSVERPDGSNFTLKIRSTKLEDSAMYFCASSLGTGYVDEQYFGPGTRLTVT.

This chain joins TRBV5-6 and TRBJ2-7; weak D call: TRBD1 (5 bases). Trimming removed 3 bases at V and 2 bases at J, with 18 bases between. This CDR3 is 16 amino acids long. Germline CDR1 reads SGHDT; CDR2 reads YYEEEE. CDR3 DNA: TGTGCCAGCAGCTCGTATCGGGCAGGGATCCCCTACGAGCAGTACTTC. Residues: CASSSYRAGIPYEQYF.

V and J are TRBV20-1 and TRBJ2-1; D is uncertain. The germline V gene encodes CDR1 DFQATT and CDR2 SNEGSKA (reference sequence). V shed 3 bases and J shed 9 bases, with 6 bases lying between them. The CDR3 is made up of 10 amino acids. CDR3 loop: CSARKVEQFF. The CDR3 nucleotides are TGCAGTGCTAGGAAGGTTGAGCAGTTCTTC.

CDR3 loop: CASSLGPGQGPEKLFF. CDR3 DNA sequence: TGTGCCAGCAGCTTAGGTCCGGGACAGGGTCCTGAAAAACTGTTTTTT. The chain has TRBV7-6 and TRBJ1-4; 9 bases are shared with TRBD1. This CDR3 has 16 amino acids. CDR1 is SGHVS, CDR2 FNYEAQ, per germline. The junction had 7 bases not matched to a gene; V was cut back by 1 base and J by 7 bases.

This clone was picked up a small number of times. The gene calls are TRBV27 and TRBJ2-7; 7 bases align to TRBD2. The CDR3 covers 14 residues. The V segment lost 5 bases and the J segment 0 bases; nucleotides outside the gene matches: 4. Germline assignment: CDR1 MNHEY and CDR2 SMNVEV (reference sequence). CDR3 protein: CASSLLAASYEQYF. For the CDR3, the DNA is TGTGCCAGCAGTCTGCTAGCGGCCTCCTACGAGCAGTACTTC.

This clone was observed a single time. This chain uses TRBV6-1 with TRBJ2-1; the D gene is possibly TRBD1 (6 bases). V was trimmed by 7 bases and J by 1 base, leaving 14 bases between them. From germline, CDR1 is MNHNS and CDR2 SASEGT. This CDR3 contains 15 residues. The CDR3 loop is CASNRRQGSYNEQFF. CDR3 sequence (DNA): TGTGCCAGCAACCGGAGGCAGGGGTCCTACAATGAGCAGTTCTTC.